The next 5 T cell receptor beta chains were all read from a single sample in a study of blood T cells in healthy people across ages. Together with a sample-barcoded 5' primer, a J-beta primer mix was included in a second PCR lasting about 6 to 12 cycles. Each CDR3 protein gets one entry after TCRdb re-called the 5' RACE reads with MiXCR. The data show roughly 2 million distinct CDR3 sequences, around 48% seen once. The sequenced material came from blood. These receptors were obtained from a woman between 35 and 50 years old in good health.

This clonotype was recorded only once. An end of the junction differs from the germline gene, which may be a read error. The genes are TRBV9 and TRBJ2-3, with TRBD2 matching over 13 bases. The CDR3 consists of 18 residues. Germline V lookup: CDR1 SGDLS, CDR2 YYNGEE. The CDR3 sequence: CASSAGTSGDLSTDTRYF. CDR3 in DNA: TGTGCCAGCAGCGCGGGGACTAGCGGGGACCTTAGCACAGATACGCGGTATTTT. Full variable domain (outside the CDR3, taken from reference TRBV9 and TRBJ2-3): DSGVTQTPKHLITATGQRVTLRCSPRSGDLSVYWYQQSLDQGLQFLIQYYNGEERAKGNILERFSAQQFPDLHSELNLSSLELGDSALYFCASSAGTSGDLSTDTRYFGPGTRLTVL.

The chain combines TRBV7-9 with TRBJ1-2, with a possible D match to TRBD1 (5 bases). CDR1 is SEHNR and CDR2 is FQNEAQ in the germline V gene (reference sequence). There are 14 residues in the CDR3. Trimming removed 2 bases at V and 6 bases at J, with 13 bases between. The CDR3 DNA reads TGTGCCAGCAGCTTACCCAGGGAAGGGGATGGCTACACCTTC. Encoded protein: CASSLPREGDGYTF.

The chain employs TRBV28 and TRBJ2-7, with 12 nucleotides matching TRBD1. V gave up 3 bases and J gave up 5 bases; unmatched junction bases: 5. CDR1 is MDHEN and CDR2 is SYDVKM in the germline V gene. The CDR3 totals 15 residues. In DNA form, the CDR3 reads TGTGCCAGCAGTTTTGGGACAGGGGGCGAAAACGAGCAGTACTTC. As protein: CASSFGTGGENEQYF.

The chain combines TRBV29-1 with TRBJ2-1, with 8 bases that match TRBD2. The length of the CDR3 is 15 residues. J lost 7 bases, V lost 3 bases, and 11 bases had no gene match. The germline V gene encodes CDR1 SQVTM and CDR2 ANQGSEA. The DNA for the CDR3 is TGCAGCGTTGACCCGGGACTAGAGGGACGAAATGAGCAGTTCTTC. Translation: CSVDPGLEGRNEQFF.

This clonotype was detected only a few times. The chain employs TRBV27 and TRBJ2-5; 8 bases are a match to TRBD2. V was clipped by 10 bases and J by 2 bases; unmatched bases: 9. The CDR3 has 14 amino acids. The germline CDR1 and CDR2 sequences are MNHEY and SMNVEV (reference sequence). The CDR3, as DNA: TGTGCCACCAAACTAATAGCGGGGCAAGAGACCCAGTACTTC. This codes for CATKLIAGQETQYF.